Each of the 32 T cell receptor beta chains below was sequenced from the same sample in a study of T cells expressing NK-cell markers. TCRdb re-analyzed the 5' RACE reads; it lists each CDR3 protein once, without DNA. Recorded for this sample: hundreds of thousands of distinct CDR3 sequences. Sequencing was done on a sample of blood T cells: a sorted CD56 or NKG2C T cell subset, CD4+ or CD8+ T cells, or bulk PBMC T cells (not recorded which). The receptors here all came from a woman between 18 and 75 years old in good health.

The chain uses TRBV20-1 and TRBJ2-2; TCRdb's D gene call, TRBD2, goes unchecked for lack of DNA. This CDR3 region has 15 residues. Germline CDR1 reads DFQATT; CDR2 reads SNEGSKA (reference sequence). The CDR3 spells CSAPGGEWNTGELFF.

This rearrangement joins TRBV12-3 or TRBV12-4 to TRBJ2-7; TCRdb calls TRBD2, which cannot be checked without DNA. This CDR3 has 14 amino acids. CDR3 loop: CASSLAGSGDEQYF.

The V gene is TRBV21-1, the J gene TRBJ2-2; the TCRdb D gene call, TRBD1, has no DNA to confirm it. TRBV21-1 is an annotated pseudogene. The CDR3 is made up of 13 amino acids. The CDR3 protein is CASIRQKAGELFF.

The chain has TRBV7-9 and TRBJ2-1; the D call of TRBD1 rests on TCRdb alone, since no DNA is present to check it. Germline CDR1 is SEHNR and CDR2 is FQNEAQ (reference sequence). The CDR3 sequence is 14 residues long. The CDR3 protein is CAGRGALTYNEQFF.

The chain links TRBV7-8 to TRBJ2-1. The CDR3 sequence is 13 residues long. CDR1 is SGHVS and CDR2 is FQNEAQ in the germline V gene. The chain's CDR3 is CASSLPNSNEQFF.

The genes are TRBV29-1 and TRBJ1-2. The CDR3 has 13 residues. The V gene's germline CDR1 is SQVTM and CDR2 ANQGSEA. CDR3 protein: CSVDAGYWDGYTF.

The J gene is TRBJ2-5, the V gene TRBV14; TCRdb's D call of TRBD1 is untestable without DNA. CDR1 is SGHDN, CDR2 FVKESK, per germline. This CDR3 has 16 amino acids. The CDR3 loop reads CASSQFTGSALETQYF.

This chain joins TRBV3-1 and TRBJ2-2; the TRBD2 assignment by TCRdb is unverifiable without DNA. This CDR3 is built from 15 residues. Per germline, CDR1 LGHDT and CDR2 YNNKEL (reference sequence). This CDR3 reads CASQGLAGITGELFF. The whole variable domain, filled in from reference TRBV3-1 and TRBJ2-2, reads DTAVSQTPKYLVTQMGNDKSIKCEQNLGHDTMYWYKQDSKKFLKIMFSYNNKELIINETVPNRFSPKSPDKAHLNLHINSLELGDSAVYFCASQGLAGITGELFFGEGSRLTVL.

The chain employs TRBV5-1 and TRBJ2-1. The CDR3 contains 16 residues. CDR1 is SGHRS and CDR2 is YFSETQ in the germline V gene. Here the CDR3 reads CASSLVAGNSYNEQFF.

V gene TRBV4-3 combines with J gene TRBJ2-5; TCRdb returns TRBD1, unconfirmable since there is no DNA. The germline CDR1 and CDR2 sequences are LGHNA and YSLEER. This CDR3 spans 15 amino acids. This chain's CDR3 is CASSRSQGLGETQYF.

The chain carries TRBV12-3 or TRBV12-4 and TRBJ2-1; TCRdb indicates TRBD2, and absent DNA this call remains unverified. The CDR3 extends over 15 amino acids. CDR3 protein: CASNLAGGIRDEQFF.

This rearrangement joins TRBV10-1 to TRBJ2-1; TCRdb reports TRBD1, a call that lacks DNA to check it against. The CDR3 has 13 amino acids. The germline gives CDR1 WNHNN, CDR2 SYGVQD (reference sequence). The CDR3 region is CASSSGGADEQFF.

This chain connects TRBV6-5 to TRBJ1-3; there is no DNA to check the TCRdb D call of TRBD1. The CDR3 runs 16 residues. CDR1 is MNHEY and CDR2 is SVGAGI in the germline V gene. CDR3 loop: CASSYSGQVSGNTIYF.

This chain connects TRBV7-9 to TRBJ2-3; absent DNA, TCRdb's TRBD1 call cannot be checked. This CDR3 is 15 amino acids long. Germline CDR1 is SEHNR and CDR2 is FQNEAQ (reference sequence). The CDR3 sequence: CASSLGDGSTDTQYF.

The chain links TRBV7-8 to TRBJ2-1; lacking DNA, the TRBD1 call made by TCRdb goes unchecked. Germline CDR1 is SGHVS and CDR2 is FQNEAQ. The CDR3 is 17 amino acids. CDR3 sequence: CASSSNYRDRSYNEQFF.

The V call is TRBV27, the J call TRBJ2-2; TCRdb indicates TRBD2, and absent DNA this call remains unverified. Germline V CDR1 and CDR2: MNHEY, SMNVEV (reference sequence). CDR3 size: 18 residues. The chain's CDR3 is CASSAPPLAGGPTGELFF.

The chain is built from TRBV29-1 and TRBJ1-2; there is no DNA to check the TCRdb D call of TRBD1. Per the germline V gene, CDR1 is SQVTM and CDR2 is ANQGSEA. This CDR3 has 15 amino acids. CDR3 region: CSVEDAEQGDYGYTF.

This chain links TRBV9 with TRBJ2-1; TCRdb designates TRBD1, a call that cannot be tested without DNA. The CDR3 has 14 amino acids. The V gene's germline CDR1 is SGDLS and CDR2 YYNGEE. The CDR3 sequence: CASSLQGHGDEQFF.

The chain combines TRBV20-1 with TRBJ2-5; the TCRdb D gene call, TRBD1, has no DNA to confirm it. Germline lookup yields CDR1 DFQATT and CDR2 SNEGSKA (reference sequence). The CDR3 has 15 amino acids. CDR3 amino acids: CSATGGGGLQETQYF.

The V gene is TRBV4-3, the J gene TRBJ2-1; TCRdb designates TRBD2, a call that cannot be tested without DNA. CDR3 length: 15 residues. The V gene's germline CDR1 is LGHNA and CDR2 YSLEER. CDR3 loop: CASSQDTSEYNEQFF.

The chain employs TRBV29-1 and TRBJ2-5; TCRdb reports TRBD1, a call that lacks DNA to check it against. CDR3 length: 13 residues. CDR1 is SQVTM, CDR2 ANQGSEA, per germline. The CDR3 loop reads CSVIQGGGETQYF.

The chain carries TRBV28 and TRBJ1-2. Germline lookup yields CDR1 MDHEN and CDR2 SYDVKM. The CDR3 consists of 11 residues. The CDR3 spells CASSSYYGYTF.

The chain employs TRBV28 and TRBJ2-2; no DNA is available, so the TRBD2 call from TCRdb remains unchecked. The germline gives CDR1 MDHEN, CDR2 SYDVKM. The CDR3 runs to 15 residues. This CDR3 is CASSWRGQRSGELFF.

The CDR3 sequence: CATGSAYNEQFF. The V and J genes are TRBV6-6 and TRBJ2-1. Germline loops: CDR1 MNHNY, CDR2 SVGAGI (reference sequence). The CDR3 loop spans 12 amino acids.

CDR3 sequence: CASSLGRGELFF. This chain links TRBV5-1 with TRBJ1-4; the TCRdb call, TRBD1, lacks DNA for checking. This CDR3 contains 12 residues. The V gene's germline CDR1 is SGHRS and CDR2 YFSETQ.

The chain couples TRBV6-5 to TRBJ2-7. CDR3 length: 15 residues. CDR1 is MNHEY, CDR2 SVGAGI, per germline. The CDR3 spells CASSYSILGSYEQYF.

This rearrangement joins TRBV7-9 to TRBJ2-7; TCRdb calls TRBD2, which cannot be checked without DNA. The CDR3 contains 14 residues. Germline V CDR1 and CDR2: SEHNR, FQNEAQ (reference sequence). The CDR3 sequence is CASSYPGLPYEQYF. The variable domain in full, with the rest retrieved from reference TRBV7-9 and TRBJ2-7, is DTGVSQNPRHKITKRGQNVTFRCDPISEHNRLYWYRQTLGQGPEFLTYFQNEAQLEKSRLLSDRFSAERPKGSFSTLEIQRTEQGDSAMYLCASSYPGLPYEQYFGPGTRLTVT.

The chain joins TRBV5-1 to TRBJ2-7; the TRBD2 assignment by TCRdb is unverifiable without DNA. CDR1 is SGHRS, CDR2 YFSETQ, per germline. The CDR3 extends over 14 amino acids. CDR3 amino acids: CASSSHSGLREQYF.

The chain combines TRBV12-3 or TRBV12-4 with TRBJ1-1; without DNA, the TCRdb call of TRBD1 cannot be checked. There are 11 residues in the CDR3. The chain's CDR3 is CASRETGKAFF.

The chain joins TRBV12-3 or TRBV12-4 to TRBJ1-2; TCRdb reports TRBD1, a call that lacks DNA to check it against. The CDR3 runs to 13 residues. The CDR3 reads CASSFRQGVDYTF.

This chain connects TRBV29-1 to TRBJ2-7; the TCRdb D gene call, TRBD2, has no DNA to confirm it. CDR1 and CDR2 from the germline V gene are SQVTM and ANQGSEA. The CDR3 is 12 amino acids. The CDR3 is CSAGGVPYEQYF.

The chain has TRBV18 and TRBJ2-1; absent DNA, TCRdb's TRBD2 call cannot be checked. Germline loops: CDR1 KGHSH, CDR2 LQKENI. CDR3 length equals 15 residues. CDR3 region: CASSPLWTRSNEQFF.